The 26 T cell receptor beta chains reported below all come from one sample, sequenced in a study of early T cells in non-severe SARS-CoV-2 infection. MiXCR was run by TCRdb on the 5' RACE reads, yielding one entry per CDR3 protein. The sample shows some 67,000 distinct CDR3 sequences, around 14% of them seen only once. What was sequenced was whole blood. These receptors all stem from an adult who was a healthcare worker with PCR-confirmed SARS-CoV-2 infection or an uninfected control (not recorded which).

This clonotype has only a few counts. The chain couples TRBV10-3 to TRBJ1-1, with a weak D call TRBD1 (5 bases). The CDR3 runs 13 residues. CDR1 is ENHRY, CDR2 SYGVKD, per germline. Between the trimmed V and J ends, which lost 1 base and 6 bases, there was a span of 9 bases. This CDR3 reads CAISELGLPEAFF. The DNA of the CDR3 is TGTGCCATCAGTGAGTTGGGACTACCTGAAGCTTTCTTT.

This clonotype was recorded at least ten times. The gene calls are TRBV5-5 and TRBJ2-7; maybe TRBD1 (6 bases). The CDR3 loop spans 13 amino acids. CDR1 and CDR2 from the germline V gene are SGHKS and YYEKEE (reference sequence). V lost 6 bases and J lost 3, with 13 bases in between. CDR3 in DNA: TGTGCCAGCACCGGACGGGACAACTACGAGCAGTACTTC. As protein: CASTGRDNYEQYF.

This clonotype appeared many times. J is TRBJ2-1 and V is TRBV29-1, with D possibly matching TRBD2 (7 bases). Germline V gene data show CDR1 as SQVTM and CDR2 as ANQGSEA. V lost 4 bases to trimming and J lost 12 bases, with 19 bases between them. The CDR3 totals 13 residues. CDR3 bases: TGCAGCGTTGCTTCGGGGGGCGCCACTGGGCAGTTCTTC. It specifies CSVASGGATGQFF.

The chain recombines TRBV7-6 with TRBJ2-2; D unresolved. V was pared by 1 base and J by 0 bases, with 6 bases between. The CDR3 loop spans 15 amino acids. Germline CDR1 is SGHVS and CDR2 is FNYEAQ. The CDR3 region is CASSLGHSNTGELFF. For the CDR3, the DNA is TGTGCCAGCAGCTTAGGGCACTCGAACACCGGGGAGCTGTTTTTT.

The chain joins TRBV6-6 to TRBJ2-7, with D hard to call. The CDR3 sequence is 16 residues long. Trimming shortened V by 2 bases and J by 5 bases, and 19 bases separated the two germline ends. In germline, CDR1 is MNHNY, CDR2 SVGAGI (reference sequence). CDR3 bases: TGTGCCAGCAGTTACGGGTCGGCGCTAAAAAGGGACGAGCAGTACTTC. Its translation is CASSYGSALKRDEQYF.

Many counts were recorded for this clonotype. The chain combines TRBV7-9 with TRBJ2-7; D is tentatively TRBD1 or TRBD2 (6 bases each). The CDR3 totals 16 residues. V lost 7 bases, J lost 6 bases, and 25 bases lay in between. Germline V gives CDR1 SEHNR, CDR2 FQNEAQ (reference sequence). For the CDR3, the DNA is TGTGCCAGCAACGGGCAGGGGACTTTCAAATCAGGCGAGCAGTACTTC. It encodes CASNGQGTFKSGEQYF.

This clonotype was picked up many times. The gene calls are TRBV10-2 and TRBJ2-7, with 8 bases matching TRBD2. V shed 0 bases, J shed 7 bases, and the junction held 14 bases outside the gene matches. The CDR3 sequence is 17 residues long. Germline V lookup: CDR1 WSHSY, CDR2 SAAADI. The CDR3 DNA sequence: TGCGCCAGCAGTGAGTCGATGCGGGGGGCCGATTCTAGAGAGCAGTACTTC. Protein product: CASSESMRGADSREQYF.

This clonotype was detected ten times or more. CDR3 protein: CASSLGGGDTEAFF. CDR3 nucleotide sequence: TGCGCCAGCAGCTTGGGAGGGGGCGACACTGAAGCTTTCTTT. The chain carries TRBV5-1 and TRBJ1-1; 7 nucleotides agree with TRBD1. The CDR3 extends over 14 amino acids. V dropped 0 bases and J dropped 3; count of bases not matched to a gene: 2. Germline V gene sequence: CDR1 SGHRS, CDR2 YFSETQ.

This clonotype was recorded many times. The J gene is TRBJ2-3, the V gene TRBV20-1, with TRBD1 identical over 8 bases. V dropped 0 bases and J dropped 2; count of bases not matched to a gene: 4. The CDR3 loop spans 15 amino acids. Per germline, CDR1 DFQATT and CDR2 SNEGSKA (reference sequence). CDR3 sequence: CSARDTDRDTDTQYF. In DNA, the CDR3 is TGCAGTGCTAGAGATACGGACAGGGACACAGATACGCAGTATTTT.

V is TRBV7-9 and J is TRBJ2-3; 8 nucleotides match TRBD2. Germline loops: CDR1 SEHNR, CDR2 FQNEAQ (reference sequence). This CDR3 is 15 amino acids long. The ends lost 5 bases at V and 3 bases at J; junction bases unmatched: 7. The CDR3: CASSPTSAGTDTQYF. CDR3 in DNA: TGTGCCAGCAGCCCGACTAGCGCCGGGACAGATACGCAGTATTTT.

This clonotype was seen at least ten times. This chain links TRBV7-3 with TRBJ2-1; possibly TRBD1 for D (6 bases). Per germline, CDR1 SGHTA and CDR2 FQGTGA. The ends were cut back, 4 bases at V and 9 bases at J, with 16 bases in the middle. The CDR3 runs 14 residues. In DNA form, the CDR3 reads TGTGCCAGCAGCTCGCCCACAGGGTCGCGTGAGCAGTTCTTC. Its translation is CASSSPTGSREQFF.

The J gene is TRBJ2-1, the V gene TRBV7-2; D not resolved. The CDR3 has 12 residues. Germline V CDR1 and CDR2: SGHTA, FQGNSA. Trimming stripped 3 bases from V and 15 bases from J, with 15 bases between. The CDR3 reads CASSFLEESPFF. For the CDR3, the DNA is TGTGCCAGCAGCTTCCTTGAGGAGTCGCCGTTCTTC.

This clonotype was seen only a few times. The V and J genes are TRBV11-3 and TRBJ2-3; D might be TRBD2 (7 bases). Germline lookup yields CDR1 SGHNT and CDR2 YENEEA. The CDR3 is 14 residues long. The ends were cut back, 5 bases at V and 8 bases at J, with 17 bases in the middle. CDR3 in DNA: TGTGCCAGCAGCCCCAGTGCGGGGGCGGTTACGCAGTATTTT. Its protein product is CASSPSAGAVTQYF.

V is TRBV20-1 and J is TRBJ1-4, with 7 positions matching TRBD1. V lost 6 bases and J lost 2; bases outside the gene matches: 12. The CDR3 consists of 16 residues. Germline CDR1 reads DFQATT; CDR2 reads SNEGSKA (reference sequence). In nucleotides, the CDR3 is TGCAGTGCCGAGCCCTTCGACAGGGACACTAATGAAAAACTGTTTTTT. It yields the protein CSAEPFDRDTNEKLFF.

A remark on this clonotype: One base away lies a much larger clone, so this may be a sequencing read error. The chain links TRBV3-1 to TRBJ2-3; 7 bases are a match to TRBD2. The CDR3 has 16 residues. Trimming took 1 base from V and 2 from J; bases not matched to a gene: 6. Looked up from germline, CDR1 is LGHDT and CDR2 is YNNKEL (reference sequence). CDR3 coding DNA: TGTGCCAGCAGCCAAGTAGGTGGGGGGGTCACAGATACGCAGTATTTT. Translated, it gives CASSQVGGGVTDTQYF.

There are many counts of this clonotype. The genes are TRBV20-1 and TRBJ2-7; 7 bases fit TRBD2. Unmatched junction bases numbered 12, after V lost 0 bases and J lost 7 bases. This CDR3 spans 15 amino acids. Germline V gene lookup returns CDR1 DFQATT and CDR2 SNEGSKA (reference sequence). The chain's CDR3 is CSARDQRLAAGEQYF. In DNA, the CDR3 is TGCAGTGCTAGAGATCAGAGGCTAGCGGCGGGGGAGCAGTACTTC.

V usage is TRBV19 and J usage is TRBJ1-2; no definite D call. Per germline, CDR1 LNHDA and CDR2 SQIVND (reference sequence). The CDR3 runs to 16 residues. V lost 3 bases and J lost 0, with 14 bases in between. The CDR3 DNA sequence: TGTGCCAGTAGTATTATCTGGAGCGATACTAACTATGGCTACACCTTC. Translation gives CASSIIWSDTNYGYTF.

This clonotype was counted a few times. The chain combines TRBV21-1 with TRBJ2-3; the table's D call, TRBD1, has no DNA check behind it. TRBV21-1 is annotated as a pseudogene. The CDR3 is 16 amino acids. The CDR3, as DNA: TGTGCCAGCAGAAATGGGGACAGGATTTTCACAGATACGCAGTATTTT. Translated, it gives CASRNGDRIFTDTQYF.

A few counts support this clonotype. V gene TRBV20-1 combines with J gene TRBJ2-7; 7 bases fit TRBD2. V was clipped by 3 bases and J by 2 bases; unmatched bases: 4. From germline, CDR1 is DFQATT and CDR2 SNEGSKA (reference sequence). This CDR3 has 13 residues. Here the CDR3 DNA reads TGCAGTGCTAGTAATGGACTAGCCTACGAGCAGTACTTC. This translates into CSASNGLAYEQYF.

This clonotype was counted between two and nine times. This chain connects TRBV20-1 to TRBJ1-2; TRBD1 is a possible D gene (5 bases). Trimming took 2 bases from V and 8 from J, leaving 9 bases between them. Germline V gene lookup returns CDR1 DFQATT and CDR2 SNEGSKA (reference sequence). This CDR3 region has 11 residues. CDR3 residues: CSARRGDGYTF. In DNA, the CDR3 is TGCAGTGCTAGACGGGGGGACGGCTACACCTTC.

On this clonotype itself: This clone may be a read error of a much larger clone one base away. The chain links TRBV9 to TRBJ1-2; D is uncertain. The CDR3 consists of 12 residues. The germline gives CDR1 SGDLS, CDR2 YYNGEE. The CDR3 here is CASSEGSYGHTF. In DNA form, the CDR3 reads TGTGCCAGCAGCGAAGGCTCCTATGGCCACACCTTC.

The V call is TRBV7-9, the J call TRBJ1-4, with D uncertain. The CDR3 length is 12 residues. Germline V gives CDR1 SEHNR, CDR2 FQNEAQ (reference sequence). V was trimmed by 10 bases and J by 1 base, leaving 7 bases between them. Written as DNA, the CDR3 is TGTGCCATAGGGAGAACTAATGAAAAACTGTTTTTT. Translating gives CAIGRTNEKLFF.

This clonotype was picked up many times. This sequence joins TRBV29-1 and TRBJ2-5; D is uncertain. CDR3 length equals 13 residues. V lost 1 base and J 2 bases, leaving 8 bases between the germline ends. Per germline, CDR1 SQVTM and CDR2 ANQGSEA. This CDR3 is CSVEAASQETQYF. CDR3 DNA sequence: TGCAGCGTTGAAGCCGCTTCACAAGAGACCCAGTACTTC.

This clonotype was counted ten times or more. CDR3 bases: TGTGCCAGCAGTGAAGCGGTAGGGGCATACGAGACCCAGTACTTC. Its protein is CASSEAVGAYETQYF. J is TRBJ2-5 and V is TRBV6-1; D is possibly TRBD1 (5 bases). V lost 0 bases to trimming and J lost 5 bases, with 13 bases between them. CDR3 size: 15 residues. The germline gives CDR1 MNHNS, CDR2 SASEGT.

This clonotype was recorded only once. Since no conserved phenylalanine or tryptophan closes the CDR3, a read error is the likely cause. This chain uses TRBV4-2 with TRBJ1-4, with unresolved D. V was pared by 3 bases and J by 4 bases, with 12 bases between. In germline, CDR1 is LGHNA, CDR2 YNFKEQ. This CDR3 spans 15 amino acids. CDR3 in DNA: TGTGCCAGCAGCCAGGCCCCGGGTCGTAATGAAAAACTGTTTTAT. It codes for CASSQAPGRNEKLFY.

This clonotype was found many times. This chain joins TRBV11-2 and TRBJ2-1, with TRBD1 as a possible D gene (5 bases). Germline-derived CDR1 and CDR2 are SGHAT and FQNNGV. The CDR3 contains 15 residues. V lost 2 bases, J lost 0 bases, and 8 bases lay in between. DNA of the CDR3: TGTGCCAGCAGCTTAACAGGAAGCTCCTACAATGAGCAGTTCTTC. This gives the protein CASSLTGSSYNEQFF.